This T cell receptor (beta chain) was profiled in a study of T and B cells in COVID-19 patients. Study in general: Blood was sampled from COVID-19 patients who were either actively infected or recovered. At median age approximately 36 years, recovered patients were younger than active-infection patients at about 67. Comorbidities linked to unfavorable COVID-19 outcome were present in nine tenths of the roughly 20 active-infection patients. The study's findings and limits: Symptomatic-phase blood samples from mildly ill patients and early samples from severe cases were scarce.

From blood, about 240-550 ng of genomic DNA served as TRB template. TRB rearrangements were amplified by multiplex PCR with BIOMED2 TRB-A/B primers. TCRdb reprocessed the multiplex PCR reads via MiXCR and lists one record per CDR3 protein. The sample records about 2,100 distinct CDR3 sequences, around 25% being singletons. The V segment lost 5 bases and the J segment 4 bases; nucleotides outside the gene matches: 7. The CDR3 has 15 residues. Within the sample, this clonotype is medium-sized. Its antigen is undetermined. The TCR sequence derives from a human donor with active COVID-19. The sample taken for sequencing was blood. V is TRBV12-3 or TRBV12-4 and J is TRBJ1-1; 10 bases are a match to TRBD1. The CDR3 spells CASSAPRTGGTEAFF. DNA for the CDR3: TGTGCCAGCAGTGCCCCCCGGACAGGGGGCACTGAAGCTTTCTTT.